The 19 T cell receptor beta chains below were found in one sample sequenced in a study of blood T cell repertoires in COVID-19. This table comes from immunoSEQ multiplex PCR, and its TCRdb copy is limited to in-frame clones, with some not included. This table has 70,000 to 95,000 clones, approximately 92% appearing once. Sequences were obtained from peripheral blood. These receptors all come from a woman aged 80 or over with active COVID-19.

This clone was detected only a few times. The chain joins TRBV5-8 to TRBJ2-3; D is uncertain. There are 15 residues in the CDR3. CDR1 SGHTS and CDR2 YDEGEE come from the germline V gene. V was clipped by 0 bases and J by 2 bases, with 10 bases between them. The CDR3 nucleotides are TGTGCCAGCAGCTTGGGCAGGTGGGTCACAGATACGCAGTATTTT. Translated: CASSLGRWVTDTQYF.

J is TRBJ1-4 and V is TRBV11-2; D is perhaps TRBD1 (5 bases). There are 15 residues in the CDR3. The germline V gene encodes CDR1 SGHAT and CDR2 FQNNGV. V lost 3 bases, J lost 8 bases, and 16 bases lay in between. The CDR3 region is CASSFGGGLEEKLFF. The CDR3 DNA reads TGTGCCAGCAGCTTTGGGGGGGGTTTGGAGGAAAAACTGTTTTTT.

This clone occurred a few times. This rearrangement joins TRBV28 to TRBJ2-5; 7 bases match TRBD2. Germline-derived CDR1 and CDR2 are MDHEN and SYDVKM. V lost 3 bases and J lost 3; bases outside the gene matches: 7. The CDR3 is 15 amino acids. CDR3 residues: CASSFVRGGEETQYF. The CDR3 nucleotides are TGTGCCAGCAGTTTCGTGAGGGGAGGGGAAGAGACCCAGTACTTC.

This clone was seen just once. This chain joins TRBV12-3 or TRBV12-4 and TRBJ1-1, with D uncertain. Trimming shortened V by 5 bases and J by 7 bases, and 8 bases separated the two germline ends. The CDR3 runs 11 residues. The CDR3 loop reads CASSPGFEAFF. In DNA form, the CDR3 reads TGTGCCAGCAGTCCGGGTTTTGAAGCTTTCTTT.

The chain recombines TRBV27 with TRBJ2-4; no clear D gene. CDR1 is MNHEY and CDR2 is SMNVEV in the germline V gene (reference sequence). This CDR3 comprises 14 residues. The V end was cut by 6 bases, the J end by 11 bases, with 20 bases between. CDR3 bases: TGTGCCAGCAGGCCCGAAACGTATAGATCGGTTCAGTACTTC. Its protein product is CASRPETYRSVQYF.

This clone was observed a few times. The V gene is TRBV24-1, the J gene TRBJ2-1, with D perhaps matching TRBD2 (5 bases). Germline V gene data show CDR1 as KGHDR and CDR2 as SFDVKD. The CDR3 is 13 residues long. V shed 0 bases and J shed 9 bases, with 8 bases lying between them. The CDR3 loop is CATSDLRGSEQFF. In DNA form, the CDR3 reads TGTGCCACCAGTGATTTGCGAGGGAGTGAGCAGTTCTTC.

The chain joins TRBV5-1 to TRBJ2-2; possibly TRBD2 for D (6 bases). The CDR3 has 12 amino acids. Germline CDR1 SGHRS, CDR2 YFSETQ. Trimming left V 2 bases short and J 7 bases short, with 6 bases between. For the CDR3, the DNA is TGCGCCAGCAGCTTCGGGGGCGGGGAGCTGTTTTTT. Protein: CASSFGGGELFF.

The V gene is TRBV7-9, the J gene TRBJ2-1; 7 nucleotides line up with TRBD1. The V gene end was trimmed by 7 bases and the J gene end by 8 bases; junction bases not matched to a gene: 8. The CDR3 covers 13 residues. Germline CDR1 and CDR2: SEHNR and FQNEAQ (reference sequence). The chain's CDR3 is CASTTGNTDEQFF. The CDR3 nucleotides are TGTGCCAGCACGACAGGGAATACGGATGAGCAGTTCTTC.

V and J are TRBV20-1 and TRBJ1-5; D is unresolved. Germline CDR1 is DFQATT and CDR2 is SNEGSKA (reference sequence). With 3 bases removed from V and 0 bases from J, the gap between germline ends came to 9 bases. The CDR3 contains 14 residues. This CDR3 is CSASWANSNQPQHF. The DNA of the CDR3 is TGCAGTGCTAGTTGGGCAAATAGCAATCAGCCCCAGCATTTT.

The sample holds a few counts of this clone. V and J are TRBV30 and TRBJ2-5; D is ambiguous. From germline, CDR1 is GTSNPN and CDR2 SVGIG (reference sequence). With 0 bases removed from V and 0 bases from J, the gap between germline ends came to 11 bases. The CDR3 contains 15 residues. CDR3 nucleotide sequence: TGTGCCTGGAGTGTGCCGCAACAGTACCAAGAGACCCAGTACTTC. This translates into CAWSVPQQYQETQYF.

The J gene is TRBJ1-5, the V gene TRBV27; no clear D gene. The CDR3 spans 12 residues. Germline V lookup: CDR1 MNHEY, CDR2 SMNVEV (reference sequence). Between the trimmed V and J ends, which lost 3 bases and 5 bases, there was a span of 5 bases. The CDR3 is CASSFLHQPQHF. The CDR3 nucleotides are TGTGCCAGCAGTTTCCTCCATCAGCCCCAGCATTTT.

V is TRBV5-1 and J is TRBJ2-1; D might be TRBD2 (6 bases). The CDR3 runs 14 residues. Trimming removed 2 bases at V and 9 bases at J, with 15 bases between. CDR1 and CDR2 from the germline V gene are SGHRS and YFSETQ. CDR3 amino acids: CASSLFFGSGEQFF. As DNA, the CDR3 is TGCGCCAGCAGCTTATTCTTCGGGAGTGGTGAGCAGTTCTTC.

CDR3 sequence (DNA): TGTGCCAGCAGCTTTAGCGGGAGGCTCGACGAGCAGTACTTC. This sequence encodes CASSFSGRLDEQYF. The chain combines TRBV9 with TRBJ2-7; 10 positions agree with TRBD2. Unmatched junction bases numbered 6, after V lost 4 bases and J lost 5 bases. CDR3 size: 14 residues. CDR1 and CDR2 from the germline V gene are SGDLS and YYNGEE.

This clone was seen once. DNA for the CDR3: TGTGCCAGCAGCTTAGATATGAGCTCCTACAATGAGCAGTTCTTC. It translates to CASSLDMSSYNEQFF. This chain connects TRBV11-2 to TRBJ2-1; D unclear. V dropped 0 bases and J dropped 0 bases, with 6 bases sitting between them. There are 15 residues in the CDR3. CDR1 is SGHAT, CDR2 FQNNGV, per germline.

This rearrangement joins TRBV27 to TRBJ2-1; the match to TRBD2 covers 7 bases. Germline values: CDR1 MNHEY, CDR2 SMNVEV (reference sequence). The CDR3 length is 14 residues. V was pared by 6 bases and J by 4 bases, with 6 bases of the junction left unmatched. The CDR3 nucleotides are TGTGCCAGCAGCTTAAGCGGGATATACAATGAGCAGTTCTTC. Its protein is CASSLSGIYNEQFF.

The chain is built from TRBV19 and TRBJ1-4; no clear D gene. Germline V gene lookup returns CDR1 LNHDA and CDR2 SQIVND (reference sequence). The CDR3 has 16 amino acids. Trimming took 5 bases from V and 0 from J, leaving 13 bases between them. As DNA, the CDR3 is TGTGCCAGTAGTTACCTCCACCTAACAACTAATGAAAAACTGTTTTTT. Amino acids: CASSYLHLTTNEKLFF.

CDR3 amino acids: CASSLHSQGNTEAFF. In nucleotides, the CDR3 is TGTGCCAGCAGTCTCCACTCACAGGGGAACACTGAAGCTTTCTTT. The rearrangement links TRBV28 to TRBJ1-1; the D gene is possibly TRBD1 (6 bases). This CDR3 contains 15 residues. V gave up 5 bases and J gave up 1 base, with 14 bases separating them. CDR1 MDHEN and CDR2 SYDVKM come from the germline V gene. Full variable domain (remainder filled in from reference TRBV28 and TRBJ1-1): DVKVTQSSRYLVKRTGEKVFLECVQDMDHENMFWYRQDPGLGLRLIYFSYDVKMKEKGDIPEGYSVSREKKERFSLILESASTNQTSMYLCASSLHSQGNTEAFFGQGTRLTVV.

Details on this clone: At one end, the junction sequence differs from germline, possibly due to a read error. CDR3 DNA: TGTGCCAGCAGCCAAGATCGGTGGCTAGCCTCCGACAATGAGCAGTTCTTC. This encodes CASSQDRWLASDNEQFF. This chain connects TRBV3-1 (or the pseudogene TRBV3-2) to TRBJ2-1; tentatively, D is TRBD2 (5 bases). In germline, CDR1 is LGHDT, CDR2 YNNKEL (reference sequence). This CDR3 is 17 amino acids long.

The gene calls are TRBV6-2 or TRBV6-3 and TRBJ1-2; TRBD1 is a possible D gene (5 bases). With 6 bases removed from V and 2 bases from J, the gap between germline ends came to 16 bases. This CDR3 has 15 residues. Germline V gene data show CDR1 as MNHEY and CDR2 as SVGEGT. CDR3 in amino acids: CASSLQGAGNYGYTF. The CDR3 nucleotides are TGTGCCAGCAGCCTCCAAGGAGCAGGGAACTATGGCTACACCTTC.